This is a list of T cell receptor beta chains from one sample in a study of control samples from healthy donors and cancer patients. The assay was immunoSEQ multiplex PCR, and TCRdb's table has in-frame clones only and misses some. The table lists 150,000 to 200,000 clones, 70% to 90% of them singletons. The sequencing sample was made of blood. The receptors were sampled from a man aged 30-40 years in good health. Both conserved end residues are part of each CDR3. D genes are given only for firm matches. The size field is filled for only some rows; it gives once, few, many or a size class.

cdr3_aa | cdr3_nt | j_call | clone_size | d_call | v_call
CATSLNRGLSNQPQHF | TGTGCCACCAGCCTCAATAGGGGACTTTCCAATCAGCCCCAGCATTTT | TRBJ1-5 | few | NA | TRBV15
CASSSYRGATYEQYF | TGTGCCAGCTCATCTTATCGAGGGGCCACCTACGAGCAGTACTTC | TRBJ2-7 | NA | NA | TRBV18
CASEVQSSYGYTF | TGTGCCAGCGAAGTGCAGAGCTCCTATGGCTACACCTTC | TRBJ1-2 | NA | NA | TRBV2
CASSHRTTVSSYEQYF | TGTGCCAGCAGCCACCGGACCACAGTGAGCTCCTACGAGCAGTACTTC | TRBJ2-7 | few | NA | TRBV2
CASSKYSSYEQYF | TGTGCCAGCAGCAAATACAGCTCCTACGAGCAGTACTTC | TRBJ2-7 | once | NA | TRBV27
CASSSRNQYRDRESPQRDGYTF | TGCGCCAGCAGCTCTAGAAATCAATACCGGGACAGGGAATCGCCCCAACGCGATGGCTACACCTTC | TRBJ1-2 | NA | TRBD1 | TRBV5-1
CAITGGTDQPQHF | TGTGCCATCACGGGGGGAACCGATCAGCCCCAGCATTTT | TRBJ1-5 | NA | NA | TRBV10-3
CASSPTGGSNQPQHF | TGTGCCAGCAGCCCGACCGGAGGTAGCAATCAGCCCCAGCATTTT | TRBJ1-5 | NA | NA | TRBV3-1/TRBV3-2
CASSLWTVANYGYTF | TGTGCCAGCAGCTTATGGACAGTCGCTAACTATGGCTACACCTTC | TRBJ1-2 | NA | NA | TRBV7-2
CASSRTGQQETQYF | TGTGCCAGCAGCCGAACCGGACAGCAAGAGACCCAGTACTTC | TRBJ2-5 | NA | NA | TRBV3-1/TRBV3-2
CASSRGSATGELFF | TGTGCCAGCAGCCGCGGGTCGGCCACCGGGGAGCTGTTTTTT | TRBJ2-2 | NA | NA | TRBV7-3
CASSQDPQNYGYTF | TGTGCCAGCAGCCAAGACCCCCAAAACTATGGCTACACCTTC | TRBJ1-2 | NA | NA | TRBV4-2
CASSRGGSSPLHF | TGTGCCAGCAGTCGGGGGGGAAGTTCACCCCTCCACTTT | TRBJ1-6 | NA | NA | TRBV25-1
CASSYTGTGRGYTF | TGTGCCAGCAGTTATACCGGGACGGGGAGAGGCTACACCTTC | TRBJ1-2 | NA | NA | TRBV27
CASSSDRDDEKLFF | TGTGCCAGCAGCTCCGACAGGGATGATGAAAAACTGTTTTTT | TRBJ1-4 | NA | TRBD1 | TRBV7-9
CASSWGANVLTF | TGTGCCAGCAGTTGGGGGGCCAACGTCCTGACTTTC | TRBJ2-6 | NA | NA | TRBV28
CASSFERNYNEQFF | TGTGCCAGCAGTTTCGAGCGGAACTACAATGAGCAGTTCTTC | TRBJ2-1 | NA | NA | TRBV27
CAISTGDNQPQHF | TGTGCCATCAGCACAGGGGATAATCAGCCCCAGCATTTT | TRBJ1-5 | NA | TRBD1 | TRBV10-3
CASSITGGGQPQHF | TGTGCCAGCAGCATAACCGGGGGCGGTCAGCCCCAGCATTTT | TRBJ1-5 | NA | NA | TRBV7-2
CASSLGNQKLFF | TGTGCCAGCAGTTTAGGGAACCAAAAACTGTTTTTT | TRBJ1-4 | NA | NA | TRBV5-4
CASGPRLSYNEQFF | TGTGCCAGCGGGCCCCGGCTCTCGTACAATGAGCAGTTCTTC | TRBJ2-1 | once | NA | TRBV11-1
CASNNPTQYF | TGTGCCAGTAATAACCCTACGCAGTATTTT | TRBJ2-3 | NA | NA | TRBV19
CASSHPLAWGGNEQFF | TGCGCCAGCAGCCACCCACTAGCCTGGGGGGGCAATGAGCAGTTCTTC | TRBJ2-1 | NA | TRBD2 | TRBV4-1
CAASIQPQHF | TGTGCCGCCTCGATTCAGCCCCAGCATTTT | TRBJ1-5 | NA | NA | TRBV6-6
CASTPQGARDTEAFF | TGTGCCAGCACCCCCCAGGGGGCGCGGGACACTGAAGCTTTCTTT | TRBJ1-1 | NA | TRBD1 | TRBV9
CASSFSIGDQPQHF | TGTGCCAGCAGCTTTTCGATAGGGGATCAGCCCCAGCATTTT | TRBJ1-5 | NA | NA | TRBV7-9
CASSSSGAVSTQYF | TGTGCCAGCAGCTCTTCAGGGGCAGTTTCGACCCAGTACTTC | TRBJ2-5 | NA | NA | TRBV7-9
CASSGQPYSNQPQHF | TGTGCCAGCAGCGGACAGCCCTATAGCAATCAGCCCCAGCATTTT | TRBJ1-5 | NA | NA | TRBV6-5
CASSLSTGMNTEAFF | TGCGCCAGCAGCTTGTCAACAGGGATGAACACTGAAGCTTTCTTT | TRBJ1-1 | NA | NA | TRBV5-1